Detailed here is one T cell receptor beta chain. This clonotype occurred many times. No antigen is known for it. No base quality values were provided; no much bigger clone lies one nucleotide off. Trimming leaves V shorter by 3 bases and J shorter by 4 bases, with the junction holding 6 bases beyond the gene matches. The germline V gene encodes CDR1 WSHSY and CDR2 SAAADI. From its cysteine to its phenylalanine, the CDR3 spans 15 amino acids. The sequence is cut down to CDR3 DNA, 45 bases in frame from base 1. Explained via the paper, the treatment or condition label denotes: allogeneic hematopoietic cell transplantation with graft depleted of TCRalphabeta T cells and CD19 B cells. Transplant recipients were children who received TCRalphabeta/CD19-depleted allogeneic hematopoietic cell grafts. Library preparation used PCR. Sequenced on an Illumina HiSeq 2500. To normalize quantification of the TCRbeta repertoire, the TCR libraries were built with molecular barcoding that relied on unique molecular identifiers. TCRdb itself trimmed the public reads at Q25 with fastp, ran MiXCR and retained productive beta chains. Rows with one shared CDR3 protein collapse into an entry with the most common genes and DNA. The sample data list 60,000 to 70,000 distinct CDR3 sequences, and roughly 4.4% of these were observed just once. The ten top clones hold about 19% of the sample.

This entry comes from a study of T-cell reconstitution after alpha-beta-depleted transplantation in children (TCRdb year 2016). General notes on the study: T-cell immune reconstitution after TCRalphabeta/CD19-depleted allogeneic hematopoietic cell transplantation in children was quantitatively tracked in the study by means of TCR repertoire profiling.

The paper as a whole reports these results and caveats: About two months after transplant, the apparently early recovery of alphabetaT-cell counts reportedly depended on just several hundred clones that had expanded rapidly and came from non-depleted graft cells. Over the following months the frequencies of hyperexpanded clones went down, and after one year T-cell counts and TCRbeta diversity were mostly credited to newly produced T cells. In some patients, the high TCRbeta diversity seen at day 60 was put down to recipient T cells and intrathymic progenitors that had survived conditioning.

Sequenced here: PBMCs, mostly from graft donor cells, sampled 180 days after TCRalphabeta/CD19-depleted stem cell transplant. In this chain, TRBV10-2 is recombined with TRBJ2-5; 9 junctional bases match TRBD2. The TCR comes from a boy in the first two years of life who had a stem cell transplant for acute myeloid leukemia, so the T cells may come from the graft donor. Here the CDR3 is given as CASSEAGGRSETQYF. The nucleotide sequence reads as follows: TGCGCCAGCAGTGAAGCGGGGGGCCGGTCAGAGACCCAGTACTTC.